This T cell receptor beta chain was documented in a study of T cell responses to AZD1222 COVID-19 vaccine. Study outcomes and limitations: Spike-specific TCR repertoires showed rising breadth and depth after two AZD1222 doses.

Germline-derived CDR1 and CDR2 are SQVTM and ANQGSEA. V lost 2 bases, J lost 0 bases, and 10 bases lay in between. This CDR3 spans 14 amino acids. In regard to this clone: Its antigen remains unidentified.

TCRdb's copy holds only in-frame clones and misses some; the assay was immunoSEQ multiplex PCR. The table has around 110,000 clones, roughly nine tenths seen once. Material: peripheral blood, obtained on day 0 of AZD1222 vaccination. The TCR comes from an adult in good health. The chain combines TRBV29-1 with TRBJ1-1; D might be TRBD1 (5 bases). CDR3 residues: CSVELGGMNTEAFF. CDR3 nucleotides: TGCAGCGTTGAATTGGGGGGAATGAACACTGAAGCTTTCTTT. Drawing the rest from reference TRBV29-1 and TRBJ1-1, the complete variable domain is SAVISQKPSRDICQRGTSLTIQCQVDSQVTMMFWYRQQPGQSLTLIATANQGSEATYESGFVIDKFPISRPNLTFSTLTVSNMSPEDSSIYLCSVELGGMNTEAFFGQGTRLTVV.